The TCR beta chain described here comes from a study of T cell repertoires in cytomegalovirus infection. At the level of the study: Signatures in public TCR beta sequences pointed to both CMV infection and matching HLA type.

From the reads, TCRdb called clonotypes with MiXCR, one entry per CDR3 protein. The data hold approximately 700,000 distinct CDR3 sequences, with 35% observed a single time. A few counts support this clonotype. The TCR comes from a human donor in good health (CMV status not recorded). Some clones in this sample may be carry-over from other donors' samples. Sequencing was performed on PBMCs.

In DNA form, the CDR3 reads TGCGCCAGCAGCCAAGATCCCGGTAATAGCAATCAGCCCCAGCATTTT. This translates into CASSQDPGNSNQPQHF. The chain couples TRBV4-1 to TRBJ1-5, with D uncertain. This CDR3 has 16 residues. The germline V gene has CDR1 MGHRA and CDR2 YSYEKL. The ends were cut back, 0 bases at V and 0 bases at J, with 9 bases in the middle.